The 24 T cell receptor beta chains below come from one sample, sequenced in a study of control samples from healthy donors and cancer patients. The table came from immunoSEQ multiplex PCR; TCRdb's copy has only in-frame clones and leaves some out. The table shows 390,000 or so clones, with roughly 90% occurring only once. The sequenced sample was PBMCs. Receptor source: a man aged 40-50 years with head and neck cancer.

The CDR3 loop reads CASSVGRLAGGQETQYF. The CDR3 bases are TGTGCCAGCAGCGTAGGTCGGCTAGCGGGAGGGCAAGAGACCCAGTACTTC. The V call is TRBV9, the J call TRBJ2-5; TRBD2 matches at 12 bases. Germline V gives CDR1 SGDLS, CDR2 YYNGEE. J was trimmed by 2 bases and V by 0 bases; bases with no gene match: 5. The CDR3 is 17 amino acids.

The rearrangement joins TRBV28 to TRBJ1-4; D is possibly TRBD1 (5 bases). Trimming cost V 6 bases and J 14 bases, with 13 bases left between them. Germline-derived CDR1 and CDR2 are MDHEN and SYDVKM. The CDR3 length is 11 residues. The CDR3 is CASRDQGGLFF. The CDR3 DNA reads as TGTGCCAGCAGGGATCAGGGCGGTCTGTTTTTT.

CDR3 sequence (DNA): TGTGCCAGCAGTTACAGGGAGAACGAGCAGTACTTC. Its translation is CASSYRENEQYF. The chain couples TRBV6-2 or TRBV6-3 to TRBJ2-7; the D gene is possibly TRBD2 (5 bases). Germline loops: CDR1 MNHEY, CDR2 SVGEGT. V dropped 2 bases and J dropped 5 bases, with 7 bases sitting between them. There are 12 residues in the CDR3.

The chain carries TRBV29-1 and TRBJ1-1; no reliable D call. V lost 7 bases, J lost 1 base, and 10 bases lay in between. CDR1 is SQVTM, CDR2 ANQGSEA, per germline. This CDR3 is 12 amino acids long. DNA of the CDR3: TGCAGCGGAAACATGCAGAACACTGAAGCTTTCTTT. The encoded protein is CSGNMQNTEAFF.

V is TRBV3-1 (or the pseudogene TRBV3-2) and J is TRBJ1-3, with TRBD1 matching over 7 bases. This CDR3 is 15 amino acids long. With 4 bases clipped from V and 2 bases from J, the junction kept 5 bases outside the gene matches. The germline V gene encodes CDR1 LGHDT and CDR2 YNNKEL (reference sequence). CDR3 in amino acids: CASSPGTEPGNTIYF. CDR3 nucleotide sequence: TGTGCCAGCAGCCCGGGGACAGAGCCTGGAAACACCATATATTTT.

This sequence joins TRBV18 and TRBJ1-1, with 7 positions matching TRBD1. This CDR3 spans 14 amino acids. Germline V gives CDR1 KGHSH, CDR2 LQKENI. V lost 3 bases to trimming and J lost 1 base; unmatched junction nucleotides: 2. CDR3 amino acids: CASSPKGANTEAFF. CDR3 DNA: TGTGCCAGCTCACCTAAGGGGGCGAACACTGAAGCTTTCTTT.

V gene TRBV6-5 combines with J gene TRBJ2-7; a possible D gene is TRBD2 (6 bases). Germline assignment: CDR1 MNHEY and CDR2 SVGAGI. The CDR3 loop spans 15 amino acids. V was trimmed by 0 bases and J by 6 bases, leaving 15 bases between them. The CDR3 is CASSYSVGQGGEQYF. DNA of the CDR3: TGTGCCAGCAGTTACTCGGTTGGGCAGGGAGGCGAGCAGTACTTC.

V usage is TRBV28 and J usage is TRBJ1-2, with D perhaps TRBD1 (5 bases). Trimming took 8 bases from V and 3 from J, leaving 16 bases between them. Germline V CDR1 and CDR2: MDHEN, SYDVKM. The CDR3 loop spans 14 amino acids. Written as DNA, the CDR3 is TGTGCCAGCCACACAACGGGGCGCGACTATGGCTACACCTTC. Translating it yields CASHTTGRDYGYTF.

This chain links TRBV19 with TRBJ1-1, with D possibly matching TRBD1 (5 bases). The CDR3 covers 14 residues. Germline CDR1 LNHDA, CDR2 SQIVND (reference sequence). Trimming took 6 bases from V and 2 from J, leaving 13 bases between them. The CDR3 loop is CASRSTDSNTEAFF. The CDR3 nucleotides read TGTGCCAGTAGATCAACCGACAGCAACACTGAAGCTTTCTTT.

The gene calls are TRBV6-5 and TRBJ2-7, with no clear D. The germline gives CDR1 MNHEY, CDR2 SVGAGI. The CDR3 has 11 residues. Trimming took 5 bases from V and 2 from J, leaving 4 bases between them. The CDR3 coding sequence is TGTGCCAGCAGTCAAACCTACGAGCAGTACTTC. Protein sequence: CASSQTYEQYF.

CDR3 sequence reads: CASSYGGGSAYEQYF. The CDR3 DNA reads TGTGCCAGCAGCTACGGTGGGGGGTCGGCCTACGAGCAGTACTTC. The rearrangement links TRBV9 to TRBJ2-7; D may be TRBD2 (6 bases). The CDR3 is 15 residues long. From germline, CDR1 is SGDLS and CDR2 YYNGEE. V was trimmed by 4 bases and J by 2 bases, leaving 16 bases between them.

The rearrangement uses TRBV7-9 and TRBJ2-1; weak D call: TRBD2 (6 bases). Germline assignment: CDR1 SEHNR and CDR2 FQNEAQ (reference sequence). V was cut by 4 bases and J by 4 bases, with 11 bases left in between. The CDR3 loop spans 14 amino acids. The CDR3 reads CASSSPEGYNEQFF. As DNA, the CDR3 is TGTGCCAGCAGCTCTCCGGAGGGGTACAATGAGCAGTTCTTC.

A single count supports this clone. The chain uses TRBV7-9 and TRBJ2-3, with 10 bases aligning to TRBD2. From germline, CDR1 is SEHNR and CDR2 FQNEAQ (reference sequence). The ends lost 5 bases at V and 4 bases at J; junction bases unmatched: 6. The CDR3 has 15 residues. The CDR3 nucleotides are TGTGCCAGCAGCCATACGACTAGCGGGCCAGATACGCAGTATTTT. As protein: CASSHTTSGPDTQYF.

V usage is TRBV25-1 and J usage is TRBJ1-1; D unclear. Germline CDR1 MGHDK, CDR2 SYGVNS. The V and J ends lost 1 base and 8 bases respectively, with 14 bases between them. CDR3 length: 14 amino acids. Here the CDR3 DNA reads TGTGCCAGCAGTGAATTATATGGTGGCAGAGAAGCTTTCTTT. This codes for CASSELYGGREAFF.

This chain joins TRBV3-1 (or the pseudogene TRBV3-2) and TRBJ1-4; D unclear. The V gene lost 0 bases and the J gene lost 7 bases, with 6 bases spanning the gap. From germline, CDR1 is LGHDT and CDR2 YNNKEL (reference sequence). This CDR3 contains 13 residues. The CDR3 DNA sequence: TGTGCCAGCAGCCAAGATTATGGTGAAAAACTGTTTTTT. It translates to CASSQDYGEKLFF.

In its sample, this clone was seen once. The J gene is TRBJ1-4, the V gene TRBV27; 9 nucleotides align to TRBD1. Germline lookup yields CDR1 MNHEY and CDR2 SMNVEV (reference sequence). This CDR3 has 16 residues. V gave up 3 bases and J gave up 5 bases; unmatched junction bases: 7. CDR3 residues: CASSLRGQGSNEKLFF. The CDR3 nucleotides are TGTGCCAGCAGTTTGAGGGGACAGGGCTCGAATGAAAAACTGTTTTTT.

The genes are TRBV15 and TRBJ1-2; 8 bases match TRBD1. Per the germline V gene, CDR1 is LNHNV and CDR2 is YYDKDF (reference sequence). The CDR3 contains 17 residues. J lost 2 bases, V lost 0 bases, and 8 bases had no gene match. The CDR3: CATSRDSLGTGNYGYTF. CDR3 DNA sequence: TGTGCCACCAGCAGAGATAGCTTAGGGACAGGAAACTATGGCTACACCTTC. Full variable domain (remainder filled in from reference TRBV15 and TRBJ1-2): DAMVIQNPRYQVTQFGKPVTLSCSQTLNHNVMYWYQQKSSQAPKLLFHYYDKDFNNEADTPDNFQSRRPNTSFCFLDIRSPGLGDTAMYLCATSRDSLGTGNYGYTFGSGTRLTVV.

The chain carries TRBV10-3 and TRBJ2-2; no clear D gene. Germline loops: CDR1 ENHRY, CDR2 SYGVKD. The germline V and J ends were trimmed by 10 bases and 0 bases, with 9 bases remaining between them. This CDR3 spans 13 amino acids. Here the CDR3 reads CATLGPNTGELFF. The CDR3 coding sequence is TGTGCCACCCTGGGCCCGAACACCGGGGAGCTGTTTTTT.

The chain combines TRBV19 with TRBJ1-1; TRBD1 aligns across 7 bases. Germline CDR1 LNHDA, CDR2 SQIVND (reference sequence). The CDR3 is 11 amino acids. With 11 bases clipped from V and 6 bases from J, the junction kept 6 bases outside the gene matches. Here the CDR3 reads CAAQGSSEAFF. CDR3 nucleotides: TGTGCCGCACAGGGGTCGTCTGAAGCTTTCTTT.

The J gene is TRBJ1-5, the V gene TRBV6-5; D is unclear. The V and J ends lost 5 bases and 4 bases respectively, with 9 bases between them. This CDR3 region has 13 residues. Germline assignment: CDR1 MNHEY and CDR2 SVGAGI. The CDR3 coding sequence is TGTGCCAGCAGTCGGACGTATAATCAGCCCCAGCATTTT. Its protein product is CASSRTYNQPQHF.

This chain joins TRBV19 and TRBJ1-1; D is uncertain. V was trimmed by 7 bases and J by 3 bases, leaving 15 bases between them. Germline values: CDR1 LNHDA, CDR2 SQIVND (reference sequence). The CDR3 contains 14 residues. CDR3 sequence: CASTPGPLHTEAFF. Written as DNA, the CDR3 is TGTGCCAGTACCCCGGGCCCCCTCCACACTGAAGCTTTCTTT.

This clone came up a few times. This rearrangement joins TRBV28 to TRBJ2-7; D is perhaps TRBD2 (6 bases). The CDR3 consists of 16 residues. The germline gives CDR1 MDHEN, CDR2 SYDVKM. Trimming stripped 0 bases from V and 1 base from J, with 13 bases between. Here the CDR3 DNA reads TGTGCCAGCAGTTTATGGGGGACTGGCGGGTCCTACGAGCAGTACTTC. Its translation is CASSLWGTGGSYEQYF.

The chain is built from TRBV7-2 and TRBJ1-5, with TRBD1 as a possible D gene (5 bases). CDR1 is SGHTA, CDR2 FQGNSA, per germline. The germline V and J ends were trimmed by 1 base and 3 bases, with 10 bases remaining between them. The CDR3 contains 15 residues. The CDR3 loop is CASSLDPGNNQPQHF. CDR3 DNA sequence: TGTGCCAGCAGCTTAGATCCAGGGAACAATCAGCCCCAGCATTTT. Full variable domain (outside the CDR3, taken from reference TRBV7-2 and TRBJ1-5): GAGVSQSPSNKVTEKGKDVELRCDPISGHTALYWYRQSLGQGLEFLIYFQGNSAPDKSGLPSDRFSAERTGGSVSTLTIQRTQQEDSAVYLCASSLDPGNNQPQHFGDGTRLSIL.

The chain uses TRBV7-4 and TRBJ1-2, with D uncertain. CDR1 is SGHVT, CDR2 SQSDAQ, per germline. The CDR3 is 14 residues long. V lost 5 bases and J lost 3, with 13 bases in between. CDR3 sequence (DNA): TGTGCCAGCAGCCGGCGCGGCAGGTACTATGGCTACACCTTC. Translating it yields CASSRRGRYYGYTF.